This TCR beta chain was identified during a study of blood T cell repertoires in COVID-19. The wider study: Specimens from acute and convalescent COVID-19 originated in the United States, Italy and Spain.

Here immunoSEQ multiplex PCR was the method, and the copy in TCRdb shows in-frame clones only, minus some. Seen here are 310,000 or so clones, more than 75% observed once, and the top ten hold roughly 4.1%. With 8 bases removed from V and 1 base from J, the gap between germline ends came to 17 bases. The CDR3 is 16 residues long. The V gene's germline CDR1 is MNHEY and CDR2 SMNVEV (reference sequence). The chain recombines TRBV27 with TRBJ2-2, with D perhaps TRBD1 (6 bases). Sample: peripheral blood. The receptor comes from a woman between 50 and 59 years old with active or convalescent COVID-19. The CDR3 nucleotides read TGTGCCAGCCGAAGGGAGACAGGAATGAACACCGGGGAGCTGTTTTTT. Its protein is CASRRETGMNTGELFF.